One sample yielded the 10 T cell receptor beta chains listed below, sequenced in a study of human T cells and chemical hapten exposure. Described time point: patch test 2, 6 weeks after DPC sensitization. Indicated treatment: therapeutic diphenylcyclopropenone sensitization with weekly scalp DPC. TCRdb independently ran MiXCR on the RACE reads; one entry per CDR3 protein. The repertoire holds roughly 84,000 distinct CDR3 sequences, under 11% seen once, with approximately 5% in the top ten. This specimen was whole blood, taken in connection with sensitization to the hapten diphenylcyclopropenone (DPC). These receptors came from a woman between 45 and 60 years old with alopecia areata. Some clones in this sample may be carry-over from other donors' samples.

V is TRBV10-3 and J is TRBJ2-5; 9 bases are shared with TRBD1. CDR1 is ENHRY, CDR2 SYGVKD, per germline. This CDR3 has 14 residues. V lost 8 bases and J lost 0; bases outside the gene matches: 4. The CDR3 here is CAIAGTGYQETQYF. The CDR3, as DNA: TGTGCCATCGCTGGGACAGGGTACCAAGAGACCCAGTACTTC.

This clonotype was seen a few times. V usage is TRBV6-6 and J usage is TRBJ2-3; D may match TRBD1 or TRBD2 (5 bases each). Germline V gene data show CDR1 as MNHNY and CDR2 as SVGAGI (reference sequence). Deletions cut 8 bases from V and 0 bases from J, with 12 bases between. The CDR3 has 14 residues. This CDR3 is CASGMGDSTDTQYF. CDR3 DNA sequence: TGTGCCAGCGGGATGGGGGACAGCACAGATACGCAGTATTTT.

At least ten counts were recorded for this clonotype. The J gene is TRBJ2-2, the V gene TRBV7-2; D is undetermined. The CDR3 has 11 amino acids. Per germline, CDR1 SGHTA and CDR2 FQGNSA. V lost 6 bases and J lost 5, with 4 bases in between. The DNA of the CDR3 is TGTGCCAGCAGACGGACCGGGGAGCTGTTTTTT. It specifies CASRRTGELFF.

The rearrangement links TRBV7-9 to TRBJ2-1; 14 positions agree with TRBD2. CDR3 size: 18 residues. Germline CDR1 SEHNR, CDR2 FQNEAQ (reference sequence). The V gene end was trimmed by 5 bases and the J gene end by 3 bases; junction bases not matched to a gene: 9. This chain's CDR3 is CASSARLAGGMDYNEQFF. CDR3 DNA: TGTGCCAGCAGCGCCCGACTAGCGGGAGGGATGGACTACAATGAGCAGTTCTTC.

The chain couples TRBV6-5 to TRBJ2-1; D unclear. CDR1 is MNHEY and CDR2 is SVGAGI in the germline V gene. The V end was cut by 10 bases, the J end by 0 bases, with 13 bases between. This CDR3 region has 14 residues. The CDR3 here is CATGVRSSYNEQFF. The CDR3 bases are TGTGCCACCGGAGTGAGGAGCTCCTACAATGAGCAGTTCTTC.

This chain connects TRBV11-2 to TRBJ1-2; possible D gene TRBD1, 5 bases. CDR1 and CDR2 from the germline V gene are SGHAT and FQNNGV. This CDR3 is built from 13 residues. The V and J ends lost 5 bases and 6 bases respectively, with 13 bases between them. The CDR3 protein is CASSKAGSNGYTF. CDR3 sequence (DNA): TGTGCCAGCAGCAAGGCAGGGTCCAATGGCTACACCTTC. The variable domain in full, with the rest retrieved from reference TRBV11-2 and TRBJ1-2, is EAGVAQSPRYKIIEKRQSVAFWCNPISGHATLYWYQQILGQGPKLLIQFQNNGVVDDSQLPKDRFSAERLKGVDSTLKIQPAKLEDSAVYLCASSKAGSNGYTFGSGTRLTVV.

The chain links TRBV20-1 to TRBJ1-1; D uncertain. CDR3 length: 14 residues. Deletions cut 6 bases from V and 4 bases from J, with 18 bases between. The germline V gene encodes CDR1 DFQATT and CDR2 SNEGSKA (reference sequence). CDR3 residues: CSALEGLPGTEAFF. DNA of the CDR3: TGCAGTGCACTCGAAGGACTGCCGGGCACTGAAGCTTTCTTT.

This clonotype was detected a few times. V usage is TRBV28 and J usage is TRBJ1-1; TRBD1 might be the D (5 bases). The germline CDR1 and CDR2 sequences are MDHEN and SYDVKM. There are 14 residues in the CDR3. Trimming took off 4 bases at V and 1 base at J, with 10 bases between the two ends. In DNA, the CDR3 is TGTGCCAGCAGTTCCCGACAGCGGAACACTGAAGCTTTCTTT. Encoded protein: CASSSRQRNTEAFF.

This clonotype has a count of ten or more. V and J are TRBV5-5 and TRBJ1-4; a weak D match, TRBD1 (6 bases). CDR3 length: 14 amino acids. Trimming cost V 3 bases and J 2 bases, with 8 bases left between them. Germline V gene sequence: CDR1 SGHKS, CDR2 YYEKEE (reference sequence). The DNA of the CDR3 is TGTGCCAGCAGCTACAGGGCGACTAATGAAAAACTGTTTTTT. Encoded protein: CASSYRATNEKLFF.

This clonotype was found a few times. V gene TRBV27 combines with J gene TRBJ2-6; TRBD1 is a possible D gene (6 bases). CDR1 is MNHEY, CDR2 SMNVEV, per germline (reference sequence). Trimming removed 5 bases at V and 0 bases at J, with 14 bases between. The length of the CDR3 is 17 residues. The CDR3 loop reads CASSGQIFLSGANVLTF. The CDR3 DNA reads TGTGCCAGCAGTGGACAGATATTTCTCTCTGGGGCCAACGTCCTGACTTTC.